These 6 T cell receptor beta chains originate from one sample sequenced in a study of T cell responses to AZD1222 COVID-19 vaccine. Clones were sequenced by immunoSEQ multiplex PCR, and TCRdb holds only the in-frame ones, with some missing. Here the sample spans approximately 180,000 clones, approximately 92% being singletons. Material: peripheral blood, obtained on day 0 of AZD1222 vaccination. The source of these receptors is an adult in good health.

The chain couples TRBV7-2 to TRBJ1-6; D possibly corresponds to TRBD1 (6 bases). The V end was cut by 5 bases, the J end by 0 bases, with 11 bases between. Germline assignment: CDR1 SGHTA and CDR2 FQGNSA. This CDR3 has 16 residues. CDR3 region: CASSPRGVSYNSPLHF. CDR3 DNA sequence: TGTGCCAGCAGCCCGAGGGGGGTCTCCTATAATTCACCCCTCCACTTT.

V gene TRBV5-6 combines with J gene TRBJ2-2; 9 positions match TRBD1. Germline V CDR1 and CDR2: SGHDT, YYEEEE. Trimming cost V 2 bases and J 7 bases; bases outside gene matches: 9. The CDR3 contains 16 residues. The CDR3 region has the DNA TGTGCCAGCAGCTTCCATATGACAGGGGGAATCGGGGAGCTGTTTTTT. Protein: CASSFHMTGGIGELFF.

This rearrangement joins TRBV10-3 to TRBJ2-7; 10 positions match TRBD2. CDR1 and CDR2 from the germline V gene are ENHRY and SYGVKD. The CDR3 runs 15 residues. V was clipped by 0 bases and J by 6 bases; unmatched bases: 5. The CDR3 DNA sequence: TGTGCCATCAGTGAGTCGACACTAGCGGGAAGCGAGCAGTACTTC. Amino acids: CAISESTLAGSEQYF.

The chain links TRBV7-9 to TRBJ1-1, with TRBD1 matching 7 bases. The CDR3 runs to 14 residues. Trimming at V came to 4 bases and at J to 8 bases, leaving 10 bases not matched to a gene. Germline CDR1 and CDR2: SEHNR and FQNEAQ (reference sequence). CDR3 region: CASSSHRTGAEAFF. For the CDR3, the DNA is TGTGCCAGCAGCTCCCATAGGACAGGCGCCGAAGCTTTCTTT.

This clone was observed a single time. The chain links TRBV6-1 to TRBJ1-6, with D tentatively TRBD1 (5 bases). CDR1 MNHNS and CDR2 SASEGT come from the germline V gene. Deletions cut 0 bases from V and 5 bases from J, with 11 bases between. This CDR3 has 16 amino acids. The DNA of the CDR3 is TGTGCCAGCAGTGAAGCGGGGCAGGGTAATAATTCACCCCTCCACTTT. This translates into CASSEAGQGNNSPLHF.

This chain connects TRBV5-8 to TRBJ2-2, with D maybe TRBD1 (6 bases). Germline CDR1 and CDR2: SGHTS and YDEGEE. This CDR3 is 15 amino acids long. V was pared by 6 bases and J by 4 bases, with 16 bases between. The CDR3 region is CASTKTQGFTGELFF. In DNA form, the CDR3 reads TGTGCCAGCACCAAGACACAGGGTTTCACCGGGGAGCTGTTTTTT.